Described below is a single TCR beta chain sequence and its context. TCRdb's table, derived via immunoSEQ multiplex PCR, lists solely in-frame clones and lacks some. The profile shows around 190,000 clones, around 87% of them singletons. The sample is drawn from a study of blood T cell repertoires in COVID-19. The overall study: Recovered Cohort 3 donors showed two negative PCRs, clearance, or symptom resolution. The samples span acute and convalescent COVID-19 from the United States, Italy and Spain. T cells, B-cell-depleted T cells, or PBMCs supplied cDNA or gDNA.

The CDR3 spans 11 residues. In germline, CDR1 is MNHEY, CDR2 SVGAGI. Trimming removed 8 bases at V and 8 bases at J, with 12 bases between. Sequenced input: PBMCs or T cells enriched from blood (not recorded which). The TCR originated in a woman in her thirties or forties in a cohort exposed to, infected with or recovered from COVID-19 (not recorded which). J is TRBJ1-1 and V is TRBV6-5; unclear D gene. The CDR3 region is CASCTRSEAFF. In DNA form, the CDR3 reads TGTGCCAGCTGTACTCGCTCCGAAGCTTTCTTT.